The T cell receptor beta chain under discussion was sequenced for a study of cytomegalovirus exposure and HLA in healthy donors. Unrecorded immune exposure was likely among donors, who were nominally healthy when sampled. It was with 60 Vbeta and 13 Jbeta primers that the PCR ran. Profiling relied on immunoSEQ multiplex PCR, and the TCRdb table lists in-frame clones only, not all of them. The table records about 60,000 clones, 80% to 85% of them present only once. J was trimmed by 5 bases and V by 4 bases; bases with no gene match: 3. The germline gives CDR1 SEHNR, CDR2 FQNEAQ (reference sequence). This CDR3 is built from 13 residues.

The receptor was isolated from a man under 40 in good health and CMV-seronegative. V is TRBV7-9 and J is TRBJ2-5; 8 nucleotides match TRBD1. The sequenced sample was PBMCs. DNA of the CDR3: TGTGCCAGCAGCTCCAGGGGGCCGGAGACCCAGTACTTC. Its translation: CASSSRGPETQYF.